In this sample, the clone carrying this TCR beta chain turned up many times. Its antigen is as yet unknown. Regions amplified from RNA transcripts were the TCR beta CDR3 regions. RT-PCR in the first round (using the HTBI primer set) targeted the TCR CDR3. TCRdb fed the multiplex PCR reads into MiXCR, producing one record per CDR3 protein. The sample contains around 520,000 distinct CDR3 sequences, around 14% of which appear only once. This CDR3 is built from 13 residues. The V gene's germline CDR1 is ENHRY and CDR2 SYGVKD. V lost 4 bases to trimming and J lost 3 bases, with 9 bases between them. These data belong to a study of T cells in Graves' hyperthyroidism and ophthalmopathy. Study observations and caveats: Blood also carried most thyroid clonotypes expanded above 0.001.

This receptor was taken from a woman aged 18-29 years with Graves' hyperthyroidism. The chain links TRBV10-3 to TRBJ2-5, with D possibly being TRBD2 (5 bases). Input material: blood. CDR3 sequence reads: CAISGTTKETQYF. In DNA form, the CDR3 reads TGTGCCATCAGTGGTACGACTAAAGAGACCCAGTACTTC.